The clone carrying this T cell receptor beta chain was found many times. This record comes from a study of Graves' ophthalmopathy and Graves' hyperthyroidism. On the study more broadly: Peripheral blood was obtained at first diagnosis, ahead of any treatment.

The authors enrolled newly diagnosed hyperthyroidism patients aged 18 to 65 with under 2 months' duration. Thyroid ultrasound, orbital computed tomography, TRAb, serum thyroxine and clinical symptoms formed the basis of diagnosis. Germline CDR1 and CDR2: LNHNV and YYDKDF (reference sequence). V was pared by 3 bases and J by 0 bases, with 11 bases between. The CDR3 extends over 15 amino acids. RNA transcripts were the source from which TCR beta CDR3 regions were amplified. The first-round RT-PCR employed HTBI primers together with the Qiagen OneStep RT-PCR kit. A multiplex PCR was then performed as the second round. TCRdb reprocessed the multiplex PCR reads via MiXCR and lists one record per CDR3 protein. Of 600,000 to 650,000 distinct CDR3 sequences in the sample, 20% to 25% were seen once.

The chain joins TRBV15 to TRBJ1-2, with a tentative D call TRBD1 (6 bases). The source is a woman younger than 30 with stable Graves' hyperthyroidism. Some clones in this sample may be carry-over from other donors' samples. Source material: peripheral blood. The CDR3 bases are TGTGCCACCAGCAGCAACAGGGCAACTAACTATGGCTACACCTTC. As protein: CATSSNRATNYGYTF.